These T cell receptor beta chains were read from a single sample in a study of STAT5B mutations in CD4+ large granular lymphocyte leukemia. The assay was immunoSEQ multiplex PCR, and TCRdb's table has in-frame clones only and misses some. The sample consists of some 30,000 clones, roughly 74% of them appearing once. Input material: CD4+ T cells from blood buffy coats. The receptors stem from a human donor in good health. Each CDR3 is given with its conserved first and last residue. A D gene is named only where the DNA matches it firmly. Where a row states a size, it is once, few, many or the class of an expanded clone; other rows omit it.

>TRBV7-2|.|.|TRBJ2-3
CASSSRDGPPSTDTQYF
TGTGCCAGCAGCTCCCGGGACGGACCTCCTAGCACAGATACGCAGTATTTT
>TRBV6-4|.|TRBD2|TRBJ2-7
CASSDRILAEYLEQYF
TGTGCCAGCAGTGACAGAATACTAGCGGAGTACTTGGAGCAGTACTTC
>TRBV28|.|TRBD1|TRBJ2-5
CASSLRGTGEEETQYF
TGTGCCAGCAGTTTAAGAGGGACAGGGGAAGAAGAGACCCAGTACTTC
>TRBV5-6|.|.|TRBJ2-1
CASSPLGPYNEQFF
TGTGCCAGCAGCCCGTTAGGACCTTACAATGAGCAGTTCTTC
>TRBV5-1|.|TRBD1|TRBJ2-5
CASSGQGRGQETQYF
TGCGCCAGCAGCGGACAGGGGCGGGGGCAAGAGACCCAGTACTTC
>TRBV18|few|.|TRBJ1-1
CASSPTDRLNTEAFF
TGTGCCAGCTCACCCACCGACAGGTTGAACACTGAAGCTTTCTTT
>TRBV19|few|TRBD1|TRBJ1-1
CASSIWTGGNTEAFF
TGTGCCAGTAGTATTTGGACAGGAGGTAACACTGAAGCTTTCTTT
>TRBV7-8|.|TRBD1|TRBJ1-3
CASSHPGTGSHTIYF
TGTGCCAGCAGCCACCCCGGGACAGGGTCACACACCATATATTTT
>TRBV5-1|.|TRBD2|TRBJ2-2
CASSRGSGGSNTGELFF
TGCGCCAGCAGTCGTGGTAGCGGGGGATCGAACACCGGGGAGCTGTTTTTT
>TRBV10-3|.|TRBD2|TRBJ2-7
CAISEIPGSGNSYEQYF
TGTGCCATCAGTGAAATTCCCGGAAGCGGGAACTCCTACGAGCAGTACTTC
>TRBV29-1|.|.|TRBJ1-4
CSVGPGGGTNEKLFF
TGCAGCGTTGGTCCGGGCGGGGGAACTAATGAAAAACTGTTTTTT
>TRBV19|.|.|TRBJ1-1
CASIAGRDWNTEAFF
TGTGCCAGTATTGCGGGCAGGGATTGGAACACTGAAGCTTTCTTT
>TRBV19|.|.|TRBJ1-2
CASSATYGYTF
TGTGCCAGTAGTGCGACCTATGGCTACACCTTC
>TRBV7-9|once|.|TRBJ1-1
CASSRIFGGSAVGHTEAFF
TGTGCCAGCAGCCGGATCTTTGGGGGGAGTGCAGTAGGTCACACTGAAGCTTTCTTT
>TRBV6-6|.|TRBD2|TRBJ2-5
CASRLSSGGAGETQYF
TGTGCCAGCAGGCTTTCTAGCGGGGGGGCTGGGGAGACCCAGTACTTC
>TRBV7-2|.|TRBD1|TRBJ2-4
CASSSDRGAKNIQYF
TGTGCCAGCAGCTCGGACAGGGGAGCCAAAAACATTCAGTACTTC
>TRBV4-1|.|.|TRBJ2-1
CASSQEPSFDEQFF
TGCGCCAGCAGCCAAGAGCCTAGCTTCGATGAGCAGTTCTTC
>TRBV27|.|.|TRBJ2-1
CASSQDGTYNEQFF
TGTGCCAGCAGCCAGGACGGTACCTACAATGAGCAGTTCTTC
>TRBV5-1|.|.|TRBJ1-3
CASSLGWGGSSGNTIYF
TGCGCCAGCAGCTTGGGGTGGGGCGGATCCTCTGGAAACACCATATATTTT
>TRBV7-9|.|.|TRBJ1-3
CASSTRTSGNTIYF
TGTGCCAGCAGCACCCGGACTTCTGGAAACACCATATATTTT
>TRBV29-1|.|.|TRBJ2-2
CSVEHSSNTGELFF
TGCAGCGTTGAGCACAGCTCGAACACCGGGGAGCTGTTTTTT
>TRBV7-9|.|.|TRBJ1-4
CASSLSAATNEKLFF
TGTGCCAGCAGCTTAAGTGCCGCAACTAATGAAAAACTGTTTTTT
>TRBV9|few|TRBD2|TRBJ2-4
CASSVDSGRSNIQYF
TGTGCCAGCAGCGTAGACAGCGGGAGAAGTAACATTCAGTACTTC
>TRBV18|once|TRBD2|TRBJ2-1
CASSPPGLASPLGSYNEQFF
TGTGCCAGCTCACCACCAGGACTAGCGTCACCCCTTGGGTCCTACAATGAGCAGTTCTTC
>TRBV11-3|once|.|TRBJ2-7
CASSPGTEGHEQYF
TGTGCCAGCAGCCCAGGGACGGAGGGGCACGAGCAGTACTTC
>TRBV6-1|.|.|TRBJ2-2
CASTPTASNTGELFF
TGTGCCAGCACCCCGACAGCCAGTAACACCGGGGAGCTGTTTTTT
>TRBV4-1|.|.|TRBJ2-7
CASSQGWDTNYEQYF
TGCGCCAGCAGCCAAGGATGGGACACCAACTACGAGCAGTACTTC
>TRBV2|.|.|TRBJ2-5
CASSDYGGETQYF
TGTGCCAGCAGTGATTACGGAGGGGAGACCCAGTACTTC
>TRBV10-3|.|.|TRBJ2-3
CAGAGAGDTQYF
TGTGCCGGCGCGGGGGCCGGTGATACGCAGTATTTT
>TRBV30|.|.|TRBJ1-1
CAWSVHLRGNTEAFF
TGTGCCTGGAGTGTACATCTACGAGGGAACACTGAAGCTTTCTTT
>TRBV5-8|.|TRBD1|TRBJ2-2
CASSQQGRLTGELFF
TGTGCCAGCAGCCAACAGGGGCGTCTCACCGGGGAGCTGTTTTTT
>TRBV5-4|.|TRBD1|TRBJ2-2
CASSSGAGTGNTGELFF
TGTGCCAGCAGCTCGGGAGCCGGGACAGGGAACACCGGGGAGCTGTTTTTT
>TRBV4-2|.|.|TRBJ1-4
CASSQPDSGDEKLFF
TGTGCCAGCAGCCAACCGGACTCGGGGGATGAAAAACTGTTTTTT
>TRBV28|.|.|TRBJ1-1
CASSLRGTEAFF
TGTGCCAGCAGCCTGAGAGGGACTGAAGCTTTCTTT
>TRBV7-9|.|.|TRBJ2-3
CASSLSRGGTDTQYF
TGTGCCAGCAGCTTATCTAGAGGGGGCACAGATACGCAGTATTTT
>TRBV4-2|.|TRBD1|TRBJ1-2
CASSQGDRDYGYTF
TGTGCCAGCAGCCAAGGGGACAGGGATTATGGCTACACCTTC
>TRBV12-5|.|.|TRBJ2-7
CASGSQGLGYEQYF
TGTGCTAGTGGCTCACAGGGCTTAGGCTACGAGCAGTACTTC
>TRBV7-9|.|TRBD2|TRBJ2-3
CASSLSGRRTDTQYF
TGTGCCAGCAGCTTAAGCGGGAGACGGACAGATACGCAGTATTTT
>TRBV5-4|.|TRBD1|TRBJ2-1
CASSFLPGQGARNEQFF
TGTGCCAGCAGCTTCCTTCCGGGACAGGGGGCGCGGAATGAGCAGTTCTTC
>TRBV28|once|TRBD1|TRBJ2-3
CASTQRGQQITDTQYF
TGTGCCAGCACCCAACGGGGACAGCAAATCACAGATACGCAGTATTTT
>TRBV28|.|.|TRBJ2-3
CASSFISPDTQYF
TGTGCCAGCAGTTTCATCAGCCCAGATACGCAGTATTTT
>TRBV2|.|TRBD1|TRBJ2-1
CASTRDRYSSSYNEQFF
TGTGCCAGCACTCGGGACAGATACTCGAGCTCCTACAATGAGCAGTTCTTC
>TRBV5-1|.|.|TRBJ2-3
CASSLGATQGGADTQYF
TGCGCCAGCAGCTTGGGAGCTACCCAGGGTGGAGCAGATACGCAGTATTTT
>TRBV6-1|.|.|TRBJ1-1
CASSAGALREAFF
TGTGCCAGCAGTGCCGGGGCATTACGTGAAGCTTTCTTT
>TRBV19|.|.|TRBJ1-1
CASTPYRRNTEAFF
TGTGCCAGTACCCCGTACAGACGGAACACTGAAGCTTTCTTT
>TRBV5-6|few|TRBD1|TRBJ1-2
CASSGDRGRYGYTF
TGTGCCAGCAGCGGGGACAGGGGGCGTTATGGCTACACCTTC
>TRBV4-2|.|TRBD2|TRBJ2-7
CASSQEASGRARLYFYEQYF
TGTGCCAGCAGCCAAGAGGCTAGCGGGAGGGCCCGCCTTTACTTCTACGAGCAGTACTTC
>TRBV18|.|.|TRBJ1-4
CASSPYQGPHEKLFF
TGTGCCAGCTCCCCGTACCAGGGCCCCCATGAAAAACTGTTTTTT
>TRBV7-2|.|.|TRBJ1-1
CASSPGGKAMNTEAFF
TGTGCCAGCAGCCCGGGGGGGAAGGCGATGAACACTGAAGCTTTCTTT
>TRBV25-1|few|.|TRBJ1-1
CASSENTEAFF
TGTGCCAGCAGTGAGAACACTGAAGCTTTCTTT
>TRBV7-9|.|.|TRBJ2-5
CASSFSEETQYF
TGTGCCAGCAGCTTTTCGGAAGAGACCCAGTACTTC
>TRBV14|.|TRBD1|TRBJ1-3
CASSPNRGSGNTIYF
TGTGCCAGCAGCCCGAACAGGGGATCTGGAAACACCATATATTTT
>TRBV21-1|.|.|TRBJ2-7
CASSKGWDRDSSYEQYF
TGTGCCAGCAGCAAAGGTTGGGACCGGGACAGCTCCTACGAGCAGTACTTC